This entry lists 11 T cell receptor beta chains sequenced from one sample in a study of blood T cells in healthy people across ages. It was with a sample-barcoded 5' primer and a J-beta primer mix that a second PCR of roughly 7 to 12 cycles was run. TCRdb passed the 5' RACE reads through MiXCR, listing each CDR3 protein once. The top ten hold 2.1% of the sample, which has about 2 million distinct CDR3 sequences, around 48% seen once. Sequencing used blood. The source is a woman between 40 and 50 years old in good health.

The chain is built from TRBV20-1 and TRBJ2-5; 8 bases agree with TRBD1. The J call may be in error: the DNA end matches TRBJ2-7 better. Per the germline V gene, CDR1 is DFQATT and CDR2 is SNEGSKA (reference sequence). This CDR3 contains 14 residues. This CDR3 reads CSAPTGVGGFEQYF. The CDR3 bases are TGCAGTGCACCGACAGGGGTCGGGGGTTTCGAGCAGTACTTC.

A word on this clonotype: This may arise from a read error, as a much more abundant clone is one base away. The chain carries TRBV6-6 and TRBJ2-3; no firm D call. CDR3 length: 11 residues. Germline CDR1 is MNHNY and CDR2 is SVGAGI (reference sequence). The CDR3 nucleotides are TGTGCCAGCAGTCAAAGAGATGCGCAGTATTTT. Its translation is CASSQRDAQYF.

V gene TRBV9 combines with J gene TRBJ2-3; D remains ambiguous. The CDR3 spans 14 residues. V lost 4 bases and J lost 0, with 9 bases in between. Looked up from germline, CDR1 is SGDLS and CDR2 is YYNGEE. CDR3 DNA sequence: TGTGCCAGCAGCACCGTCGGTAGCACAGATACGCAGTATTTT. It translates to CASSTVGSTDTQYF.

The CDR3 spells CASSRNRAGNTIYF. CDR3 nucleotides: TGTGCCAGCAGTCGAAACAGGGCCGGAAACACCATATATTTT. This rearrangement joins TRBV7-2 to TRBJ1-3; maybe TRBD1 (6 bases). Germline V gene sequence: CDR1 SGHTA, CDR2 FQGNSA. The CDR3 is made up of 14 amino acids. The ends were cut back, 6 bases at V and 4 bases at J, with 13 bases in the middle.

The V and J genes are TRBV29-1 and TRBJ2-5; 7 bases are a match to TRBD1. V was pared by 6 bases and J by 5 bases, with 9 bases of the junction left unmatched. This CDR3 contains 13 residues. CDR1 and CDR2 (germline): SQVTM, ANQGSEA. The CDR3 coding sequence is TGCAGCGTCGAGGGGGCGGACCGGGAGACCCAGTACTTC. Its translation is CSVEGADRETQYF.

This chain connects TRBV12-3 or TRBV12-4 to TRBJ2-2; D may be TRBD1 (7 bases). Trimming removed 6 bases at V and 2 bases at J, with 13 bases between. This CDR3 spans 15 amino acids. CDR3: CASRAGQTNTGELFF. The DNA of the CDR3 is TGTGCCAGCAGGGCGGGACAGACTAACACCGGGGAGCTGTTTTTT.

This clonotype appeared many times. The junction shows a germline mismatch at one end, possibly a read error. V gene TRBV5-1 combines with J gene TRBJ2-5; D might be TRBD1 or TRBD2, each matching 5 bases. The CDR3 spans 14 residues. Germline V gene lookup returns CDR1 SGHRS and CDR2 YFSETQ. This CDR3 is CASSLAGTQETQYF. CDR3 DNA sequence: TGTGCCAGCAGCTTAGCAGGGACCCAAGAGACCCAGTACTTC.

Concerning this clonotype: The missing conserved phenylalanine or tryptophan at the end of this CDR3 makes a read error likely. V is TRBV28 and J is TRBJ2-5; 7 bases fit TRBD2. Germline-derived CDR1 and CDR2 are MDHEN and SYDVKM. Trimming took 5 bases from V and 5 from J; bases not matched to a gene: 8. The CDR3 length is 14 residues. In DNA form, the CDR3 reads TGTGCCAGCAGTCCCGGAGCGGGGTGGGAGACCCAGTACTCC. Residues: CASSPGAGWETQYS.

As DNA, the CDR3 is TGTGCCAGCAGTTACTCGATTATGCGGACAGGGGATGAAAAACTGTTTTTT. Residues: CASSYSIMRTGDEKLFF. The chain couples TRBV6-5 to TRBJ1-4, with TRBD1 identical over 9 bases. The V segment lost 0 bases and the J segment 6 bases; nucleotides outside the gene matches: 8. CDR3 length equals 17 residues. Germline V CDR1 and CDR2: MNHEY, SVGAGI.

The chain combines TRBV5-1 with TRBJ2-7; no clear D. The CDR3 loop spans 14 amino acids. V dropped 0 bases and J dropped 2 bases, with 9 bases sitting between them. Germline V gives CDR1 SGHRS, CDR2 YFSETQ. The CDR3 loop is CASSLAVGTYEQYF. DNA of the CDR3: TGCGCCAGCAGCTTGGCGGTAGGGACCTACGAGCAGTACTTC.

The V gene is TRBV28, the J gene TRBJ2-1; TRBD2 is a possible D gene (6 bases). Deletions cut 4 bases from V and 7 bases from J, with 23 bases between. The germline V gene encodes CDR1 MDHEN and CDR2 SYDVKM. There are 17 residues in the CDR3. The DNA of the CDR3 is TGTGCCAGCAGTTCCTTAGCGGAGGGGCGTGGGTCGAATGAGCAGTTCTTC. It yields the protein CASSSLAEGRGSNEQFF. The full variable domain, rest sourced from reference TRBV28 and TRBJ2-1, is DVKVTQSSRYLVKRTGEKVFLECVQDMDHENMFWYRQDPGLGLRLIYFSYDVKMKEKGDIPEGYSVSREKKERFSLILESASTNQTSMYLCASSSLAEGRGSNEQFFGPGTRLTVL.